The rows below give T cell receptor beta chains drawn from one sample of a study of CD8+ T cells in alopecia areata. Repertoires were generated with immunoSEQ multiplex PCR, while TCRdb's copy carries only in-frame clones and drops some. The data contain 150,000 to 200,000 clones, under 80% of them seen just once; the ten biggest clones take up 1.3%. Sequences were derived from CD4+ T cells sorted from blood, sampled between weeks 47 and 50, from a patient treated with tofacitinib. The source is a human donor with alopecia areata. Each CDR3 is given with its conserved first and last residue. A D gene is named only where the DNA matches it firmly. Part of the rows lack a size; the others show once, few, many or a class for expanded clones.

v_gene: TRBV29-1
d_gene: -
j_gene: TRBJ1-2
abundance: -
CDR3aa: CSVGLVGPYGYTF
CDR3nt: TGCAGCGTTGGATTGGTAGGACCTTATGGCTACACCTTC

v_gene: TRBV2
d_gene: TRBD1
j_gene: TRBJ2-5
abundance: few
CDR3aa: CASSGTGAGGETQYF
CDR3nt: TGTGCCAGCAGTGGGACAGGGGCAGGAGGGGAGACCCAGTACTTC

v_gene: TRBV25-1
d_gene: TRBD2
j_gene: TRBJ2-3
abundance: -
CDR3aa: CASSQPLGGAGTDTQYF
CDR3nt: TGTGCCAGCAGTCAACCCCTCGGGGGGGCCGGGACAGATACGCAGTATTTT

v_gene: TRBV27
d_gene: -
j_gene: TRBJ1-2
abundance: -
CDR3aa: CASSSAGPYGYTF
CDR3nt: TGTGCCAGCAGTTCGGCAGGGCCCTATGGCTACACCTTC

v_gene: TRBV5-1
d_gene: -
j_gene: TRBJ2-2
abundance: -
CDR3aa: CASSRGGNTGELFF
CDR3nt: TGCGCCAGCAGTAGAGGGGGAAACACCGGGGAGCTGTTTTTT

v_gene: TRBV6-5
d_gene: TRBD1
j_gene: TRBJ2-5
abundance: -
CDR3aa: CASRRTGAGEETQYF
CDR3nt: TGTGCCAGCAGGAGGACAGGGGCTGGGGAAGAGACCCAGTACTTC

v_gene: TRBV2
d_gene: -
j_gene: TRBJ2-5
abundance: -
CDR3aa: CASDGADQETQYF
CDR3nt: TGTGCCAGCGATGGAGCGGATCAAGAGACCCAGTACTTC

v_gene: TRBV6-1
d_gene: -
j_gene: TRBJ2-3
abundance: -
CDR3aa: CASSEDQTDTQYF
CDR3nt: TGTGCCAGCAGTGAAGACCAGACAGATACGCAGTATTTT

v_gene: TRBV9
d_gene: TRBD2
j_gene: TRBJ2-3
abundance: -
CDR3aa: CASSPSGATTDTQYF
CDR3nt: TGTGCCAGCAGCCCCAGCGGGGCTACCACAGATACGCAGTATTTT

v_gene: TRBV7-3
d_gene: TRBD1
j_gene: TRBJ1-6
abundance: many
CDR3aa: CASSRDRDHNSPLHF
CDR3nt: TGTGCCAGCAGCCGTGACAGGGACCATAATTCACCCCTCCACTTT

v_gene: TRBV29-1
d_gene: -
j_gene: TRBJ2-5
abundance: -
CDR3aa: CSVFEQGLVETQYF
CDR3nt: TGCAGCGTCTTTGAGCAGGGTTTGGTGGAGACCCAGTACTTC

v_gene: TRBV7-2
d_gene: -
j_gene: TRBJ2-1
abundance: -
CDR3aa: CASTPGLSRTNNEQFF
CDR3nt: TGTGCCAGCACTCCCGGACTAAGCCGAACTAACAATGAGCAGTTCTTC

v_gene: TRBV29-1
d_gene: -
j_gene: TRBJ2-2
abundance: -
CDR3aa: CSVRGGQGTGELFF
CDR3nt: TGCAGCGTCAGGGGAGGGCAAGGGACCGGGGAGCTGTTTTTT

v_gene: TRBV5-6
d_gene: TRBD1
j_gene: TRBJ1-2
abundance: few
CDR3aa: CASSLTGGEVGGYTF
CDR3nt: TGTGCCAGCAGCTTGACAGGGGGCGAAGTAGGAGGCTACACCTTC

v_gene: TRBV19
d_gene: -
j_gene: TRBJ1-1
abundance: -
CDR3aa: CATKIRGTMNTEAFF
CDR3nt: TGTGCCACCAAAATAAGGGGGACGATGAACACTGAAGCTTTCTTT

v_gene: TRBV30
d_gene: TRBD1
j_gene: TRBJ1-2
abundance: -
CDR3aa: CAWSVGGLASYTF
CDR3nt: TGTGCCTGGAGTGTAGGGGGCCTGGCTAGCTACACCTTC

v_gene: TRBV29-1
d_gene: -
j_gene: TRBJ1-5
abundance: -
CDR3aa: CSALEGSGNQPQHF
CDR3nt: TGCAGCGCCTTGGAGGGATCTGGCAATCAGCCCCAGCATTTT

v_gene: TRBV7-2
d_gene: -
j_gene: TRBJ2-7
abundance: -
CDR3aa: CASSLVQGDYEQYF
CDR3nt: TGTGCCAGCAGCTTAGTCCAGGGCGATTACGAGCAGTACTTC

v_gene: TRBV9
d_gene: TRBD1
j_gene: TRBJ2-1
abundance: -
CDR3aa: CASSVGDSPYNEQFF
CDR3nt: TGTGCCAGCAGCGTAGGGGACAGCCCCTACAATGAGCAGTTCTTC

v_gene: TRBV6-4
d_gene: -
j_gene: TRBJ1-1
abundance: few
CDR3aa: CASRLGPNTEAFF
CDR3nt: TGTGCCAGCAGACTGGGACCGAACACTGAAGCTTTCTTT

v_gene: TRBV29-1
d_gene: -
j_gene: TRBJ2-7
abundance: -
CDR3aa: CSVQKGTGFYEQYF
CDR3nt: TGCAGCGTTCAAAAGGGGACCGGATTCTACGAGCAGTACTTC

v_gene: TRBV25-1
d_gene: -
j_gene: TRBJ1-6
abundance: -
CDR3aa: CASSDPRGDGNSPLHF
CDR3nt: TGTGCCAGCAGTGACCCCCGGGGCGATGGAAATTCACCCCTCCACTTT

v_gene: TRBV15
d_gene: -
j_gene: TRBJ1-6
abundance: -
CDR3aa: CATSSGPISPLHF
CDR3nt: TGTGCCACCAGCAGCGGACCCATTTCACCCCTCCACTTT

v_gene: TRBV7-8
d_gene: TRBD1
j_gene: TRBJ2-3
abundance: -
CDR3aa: CASSIADRATDTQYF
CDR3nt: TGTGCCAGCAGCATAGCGGACAGGGCAACAGATACGCAGTATTTT

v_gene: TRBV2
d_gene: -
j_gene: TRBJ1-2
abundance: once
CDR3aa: CASSEGELLNYGYTF
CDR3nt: TGTGCCAGCAGTGAAGGGGAACTGCTTAACTATGGCTACACCTTC

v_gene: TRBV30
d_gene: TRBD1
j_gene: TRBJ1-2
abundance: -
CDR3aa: CAWSADRGVYGYTF
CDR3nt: TGTGCCTGGAGTGCGGACAGGGGGGTATATGGCTACACCTTC

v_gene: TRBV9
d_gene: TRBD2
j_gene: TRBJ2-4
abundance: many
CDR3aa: CASSPGTGGSQYF
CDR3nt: TGTGCCAGCAGCCCTGGGACGGGGGGAAGTCAGTACTTC

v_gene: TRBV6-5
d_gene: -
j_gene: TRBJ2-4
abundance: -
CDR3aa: CASSPVATGDIQYF
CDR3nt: TGTGCCAGCAGCCCTGTAGCGACTGGGGACATTCAGTACTTC

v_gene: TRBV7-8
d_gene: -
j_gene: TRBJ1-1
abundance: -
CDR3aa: CASSSRLGTEAFF
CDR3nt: TGTGCCAGCAGCAGCCGACTGGGGACTGAAGCTTTCTTT

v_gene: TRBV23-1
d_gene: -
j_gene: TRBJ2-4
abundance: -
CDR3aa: CASSRAKNIQYF
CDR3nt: TGCGCCAGCAGCCGAGCCAAAAACATTCAGTACTTC

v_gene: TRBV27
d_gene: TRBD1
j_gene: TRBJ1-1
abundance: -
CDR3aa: CASSPQTGVTEAFF
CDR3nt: TGTGCCAGCAGCCCCCAGACAGGGGTCACTGAAGCTTTCTTT

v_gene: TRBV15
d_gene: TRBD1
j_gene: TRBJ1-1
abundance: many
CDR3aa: CATSYITGGGTEAFF
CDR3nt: TGTGCCACCAGCTATATTACAGGGGGCGGCACTGAAGCTTTCTTT

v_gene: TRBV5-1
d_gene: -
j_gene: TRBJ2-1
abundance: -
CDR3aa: CASSSSLDRYEQFF
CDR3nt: TGCGCCAGCAGCTCTTCACTTGACAGGTATGAGCAGTTCTTC

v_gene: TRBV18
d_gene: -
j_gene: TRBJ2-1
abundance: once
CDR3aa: CASRSSLTGNEQFF
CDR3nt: TGTGCCAGCCGCAGCTCCTTGACGGGGAATGAGCAGTTCTTC

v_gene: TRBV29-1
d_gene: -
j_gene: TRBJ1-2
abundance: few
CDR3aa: CSAAMDSANYGYTF
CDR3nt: TGCAGCGCTGCTATGGACAGCGCTAACTATGGCTACACCTTC

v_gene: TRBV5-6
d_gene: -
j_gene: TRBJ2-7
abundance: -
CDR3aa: CASSEQGVSPYEQYF
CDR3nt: TGTGCCAGCAGCGAGCAAGGTGTCAGTCCCTACGAGCAGTACTTC

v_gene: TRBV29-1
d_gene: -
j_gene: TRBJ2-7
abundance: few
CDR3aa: CSVTGLSYEQYF
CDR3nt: TGCAGCGTTACAGGATTGTCGTACGAGCAGTACTTC

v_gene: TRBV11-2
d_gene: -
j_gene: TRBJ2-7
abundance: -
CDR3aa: CASSGRDLAYEQYF
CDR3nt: TGTGCCAGCAGCGGCCGGGACTTGGCCTACGAGCAGTACTTC

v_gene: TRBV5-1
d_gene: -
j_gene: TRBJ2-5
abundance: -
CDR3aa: CASSLDGSGTLQYF
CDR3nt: TGCGCCAGCAGCTTGGACGGGTCAGGTACTCTGCAATACTTC

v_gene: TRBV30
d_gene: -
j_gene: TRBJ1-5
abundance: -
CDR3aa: CAWSVGGGNQPQHF
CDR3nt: TGTGCCTGGAGTGTTGGGGGAGGCAATCAGCCCCAGCATTTT

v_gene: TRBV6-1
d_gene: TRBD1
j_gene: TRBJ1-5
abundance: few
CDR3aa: CASSGQGAGNQPQHF
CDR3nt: TGTGCCAGCAGTGGACAGGGGGCGGGCAATCAGCCCCAGCATTTT

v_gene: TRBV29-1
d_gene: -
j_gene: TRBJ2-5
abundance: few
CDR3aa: CSVPGWPQETQYF
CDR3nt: TGCAGCGTCCCCGGCTGGCCTCAAGAGACCCAGTACTTC

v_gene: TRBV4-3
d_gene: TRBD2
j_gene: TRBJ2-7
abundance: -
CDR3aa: CASSQDAAGGSYEQYF
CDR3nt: TGCGCCAGCAGCCAAGATGCAGCGGGGGGCTCCTACGAGCAGTACTTC

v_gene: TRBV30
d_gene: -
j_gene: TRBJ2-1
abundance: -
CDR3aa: CAWSSVQGERQFF
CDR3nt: TGTGCCTGGAGTTCTGTGCAGGGCGAAAGGCAGTTCTTC

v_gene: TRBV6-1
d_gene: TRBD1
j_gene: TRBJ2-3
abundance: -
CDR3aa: CASSEGTGGDTQYF
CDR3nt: TGTGCCAGCAGTGAGGGGACAGGGGGGGATACGCAGTATTTT

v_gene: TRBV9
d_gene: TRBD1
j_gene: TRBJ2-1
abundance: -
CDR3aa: CASSPRDRPISYNEQFF
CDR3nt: TGTGCCAGCAGCCCTCGGGACAGGCCGATCTCCTACAATGAGCAGTTCTTC

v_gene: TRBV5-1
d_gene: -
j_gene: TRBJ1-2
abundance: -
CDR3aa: CASSLDSLVGYTF
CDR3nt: TGCGCCAGCAGCTTGGACAGTTTAGTAGGCTACACCTTC

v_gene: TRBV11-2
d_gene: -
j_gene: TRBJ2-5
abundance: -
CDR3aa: CASTGAETQYF
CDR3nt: TGTGCCAGCACCGGGGCGGAGACCCAGTACTTC

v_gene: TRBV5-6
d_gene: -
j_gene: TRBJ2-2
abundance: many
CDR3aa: CASSFSVFGAGELFF
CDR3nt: -

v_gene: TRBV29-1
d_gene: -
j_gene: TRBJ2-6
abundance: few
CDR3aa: CSIAHSGANVLTF
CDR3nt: TGCAGCATTGCCCACTCTGGGGCCAACGTCCTGACTTTC

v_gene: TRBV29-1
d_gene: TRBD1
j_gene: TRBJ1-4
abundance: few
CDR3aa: CSVDETGQGHEKLFF
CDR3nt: TGCAGCGTCGATGAAACGGGACAGGGACATGAAAAACTGTTTTTT

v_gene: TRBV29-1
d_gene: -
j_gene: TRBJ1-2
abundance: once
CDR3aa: CSCGGGGGYTF
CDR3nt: TGCAGCTGTGGTGGAGGAGGAGGCTACACCTTC

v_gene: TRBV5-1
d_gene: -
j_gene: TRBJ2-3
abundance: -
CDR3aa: CASSLGYPRSTDTQYF
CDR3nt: TGCGCCAGCAGCTTGGGCTACCCACGCAGCACAGATACGCAGTATTTT

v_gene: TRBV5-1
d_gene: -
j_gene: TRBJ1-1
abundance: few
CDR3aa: CASSWTEMNTEAFF
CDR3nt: TGCGCCAGCAGTTGGACGGAGATGAACACTGAAGCTTTCTTT

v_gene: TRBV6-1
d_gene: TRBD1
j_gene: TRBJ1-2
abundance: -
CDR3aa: CASSEVDRFYGYTF
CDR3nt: TGTGCCAGCAGTGAGGTGGACAGGTTCTATGGCTACACCTTC

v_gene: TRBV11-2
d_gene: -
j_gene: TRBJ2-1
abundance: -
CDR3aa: CASSPRTDNEQFF
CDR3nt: TGTGCCAGCAGCCCGCGAACAGACAATGAGCAGTTCTTC

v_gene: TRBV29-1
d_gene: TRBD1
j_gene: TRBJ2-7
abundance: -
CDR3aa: CSVSTPGQKQYF
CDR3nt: TGCAGCGTCTCAACGCCGGGACAGAAGCAGTACTTC